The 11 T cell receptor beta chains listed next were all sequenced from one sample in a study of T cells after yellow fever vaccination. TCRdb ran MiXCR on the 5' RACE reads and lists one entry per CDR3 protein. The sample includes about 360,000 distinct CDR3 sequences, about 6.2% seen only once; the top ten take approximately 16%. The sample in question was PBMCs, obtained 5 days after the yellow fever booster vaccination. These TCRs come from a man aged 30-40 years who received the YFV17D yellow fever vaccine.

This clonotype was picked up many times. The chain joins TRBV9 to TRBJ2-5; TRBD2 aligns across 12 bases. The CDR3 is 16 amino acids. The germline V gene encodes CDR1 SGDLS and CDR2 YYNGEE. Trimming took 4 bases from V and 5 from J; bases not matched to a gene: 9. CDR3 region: CASSLTSGRSGETQYF. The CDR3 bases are TGTGCCAGCAGCCTCACTAGCGGGAGGAGCGGGGAGACCCAGTACTTC.

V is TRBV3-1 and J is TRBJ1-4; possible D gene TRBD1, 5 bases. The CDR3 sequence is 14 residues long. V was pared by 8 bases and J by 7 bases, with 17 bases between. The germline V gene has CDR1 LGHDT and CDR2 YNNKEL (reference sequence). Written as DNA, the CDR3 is TGTGCCAGCGGCCCGGGGGGATGGTCTGAAAAACTGTTTTTT. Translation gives CASGPGGWSEKLFF.

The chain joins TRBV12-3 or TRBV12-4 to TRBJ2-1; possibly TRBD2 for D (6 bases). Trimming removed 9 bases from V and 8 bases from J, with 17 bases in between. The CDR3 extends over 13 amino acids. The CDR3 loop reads CASLASGRYEQFF. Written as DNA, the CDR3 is TGTGCCAGTCTTGCGAGCGGGCGGTATGAGCAGTTCTTC.

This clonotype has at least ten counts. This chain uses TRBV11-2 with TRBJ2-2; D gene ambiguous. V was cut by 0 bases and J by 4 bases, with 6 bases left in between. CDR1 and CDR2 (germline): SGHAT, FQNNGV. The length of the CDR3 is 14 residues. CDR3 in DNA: TGTGCCAGCAGCTTAGAACCGAGCACCGGGGAGCTGTTTTTT. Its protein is CASSLEPSTGELFF.

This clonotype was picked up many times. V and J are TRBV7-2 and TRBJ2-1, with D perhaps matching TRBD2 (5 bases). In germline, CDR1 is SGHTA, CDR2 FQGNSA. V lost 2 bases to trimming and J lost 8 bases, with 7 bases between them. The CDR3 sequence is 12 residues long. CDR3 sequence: CASSLTRDEQFF. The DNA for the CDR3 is TGTGCCAGCAGCTTAACTAGGGATGAGCAGTTCTTC.

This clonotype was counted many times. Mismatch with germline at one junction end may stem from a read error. CDR3 residues: CASSQGVGGSPDF. CDR3 bases: TGCGCCAGCAGCCAAGGGGTTGGCGGGTCACCAGACTTC. J is TRBJ2-4 and V is TRBV4-3, with D possibly matching TRBD2 (5 bases). The CDR3 covers 13 residues. From germline, CDR1 is LGHNA and CDR2 YSLEER.

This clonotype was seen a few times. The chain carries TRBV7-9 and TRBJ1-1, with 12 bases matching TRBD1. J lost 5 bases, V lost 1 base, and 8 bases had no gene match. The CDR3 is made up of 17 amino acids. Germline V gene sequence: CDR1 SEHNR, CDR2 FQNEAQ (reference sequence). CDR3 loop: CASSLGSGTGGLTEAFF. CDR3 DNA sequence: TGTGCCAGCAGCTTAGGTTCTGGGACAGGGGGCTTGACTGAAGCTTTCTTT. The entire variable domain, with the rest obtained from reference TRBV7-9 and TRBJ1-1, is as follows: DTGVSQNPRHKITKRGQNVTFRCDPISEHNRLYWYRQTLGQGPEFLTYFQNEAQLEKSRLLSDRFSAERPKGSFSTLEIQRTEQGDSAMYLCASSLGSGTGGLTEAFFGQGTRLTVV.

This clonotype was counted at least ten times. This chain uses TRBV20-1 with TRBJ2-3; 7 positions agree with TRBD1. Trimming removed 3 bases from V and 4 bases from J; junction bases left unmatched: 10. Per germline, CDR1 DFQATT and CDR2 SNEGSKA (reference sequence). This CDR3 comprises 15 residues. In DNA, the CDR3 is TGCAGTGCTAGCGGCGGACCCAGGGGGTCAGATACGCAGTATTTT. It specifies CSASGGPRGSDTQYF.

The CDR3 sequence is CASMQDSNQPQHF. CDR3 nucleotide sequence: TGTGCCAGCATGCAGGATAGCAATCAGCCCCAGCATTTT. The V and J genes are TRBV2 and TRBJ1-5, with D unclear. This CDR3 region has 13 residues. The germline V and J ends were trimmed by 7 bases and 0 bases, with 7 bases remaining between them. From germline, CDR1 is SNHLY and CDR2 FYNNEI. Looking up the rest from reference TRBV2 and TRBJ1-5 gives the full variable domain: EPEVTQTPSHQVTQMGQEVILRCVPISNHLYFYWYRQILGQKVEFLVSFYNNEISEKSEIFDDQFSVERPDGSNFTLKIRSTKLEDSAMYFCASMQDSNQPQHFGDGTRLSIL.

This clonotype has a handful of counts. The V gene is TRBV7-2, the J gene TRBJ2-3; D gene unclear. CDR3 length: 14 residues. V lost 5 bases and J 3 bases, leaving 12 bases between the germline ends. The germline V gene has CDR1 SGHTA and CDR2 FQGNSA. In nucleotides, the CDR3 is TGTGCCAGCAGCCGAAGGATATTTACAGATACGCAGTATTTT. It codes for CASSRRIFTDTQYF.

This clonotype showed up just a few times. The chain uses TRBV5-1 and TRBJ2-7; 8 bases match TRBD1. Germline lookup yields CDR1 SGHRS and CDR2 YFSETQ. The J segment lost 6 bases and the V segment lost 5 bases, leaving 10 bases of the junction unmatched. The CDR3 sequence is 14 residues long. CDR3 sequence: CASSFLMTGAEQYF. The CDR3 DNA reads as TGCGCCAGCAGTTTCTTAATGACAGGGGCCGAGCAGTACTTC.